This entry lists 20 T cell receptor beta chains sequenced from one sample in a study of blood T cell repertoires in COVID-19. The repertoire was sequenced with immunoSEQ multiplex PCR; TCRdb's copy has only in-frame clones and lacks some. In the table there are around 27,000 clones, approximately 90% of which are singletons. The specimen sequenced was peripheral blood. Receptor source: a man aged 55 to 70 with acute or convalescent COVID-19.

This chain uses TRBV11-2 with TRBJ1-4; D might be TRBD1 (5 bases). This CDR3 spans 15 amino acids. V lost 5 bases, J lost 7 bases, and 17 bases lay in between. Germline V CDR1 and CDR2: SGHAT, FQNNGV. The DNA of the CDR3 is TGTGCCAGCAGCCAATGGCAGGGAGGCAGTGAAAAACTGTTTTTT. This translates into CASSQWQGGSEKLFF.

The chain employs TRBV10-3 and TRBJ2-3; 8 nucleotides align to TRBD2. Germline CDR1 ENHRY, CDR2 SYGVKD. The CDR3 totals 17 residues. V lost 2 bases to trimming and J lost 3 bases; unmatched junction nucleotides: 10. Here the CDR3 DNA reads TGTGCCATCAGTGAGGGCGGGGTAGCGGGGAATACAGATACGCAGTATTTT. Amino acid sequence: CAISEGGVAGNTDTQYF.

The chain combines TRBV29-1 with TRBJ2-1; TRBD2 aligns across 12 bases. With V trimmed by 2 bases and J by 9 bases, 14 bases remained unmatched. The CDR3 spans 17 residues. CDR1 and CDR2 from the germline V gene are SQVTM and ANQGSEA. This chain's CDR3 is CSVESITSGRLGGEQFF. The DNA of the CDR3 is TGCAGCGTTGAATCAATAACTAGCGGGAGGCTCGGGGGTGAGCAGTTCTTC.

The chain combines TRBV5-1 with TRBJ1-1; 10 positions match TRBD1. V was clipped by 3 bases and J by 0 bases; unmatched bases: 8. CDR1 and CDR2 (germline): SGHRS, YFSETQ. The CDR3 loop spans 17 amino acids. The CDR3 loop reads CASSSGQGDPMNTEAFF. In nucleotides, the CDR3 is TGCGCCAGCAGCTCTGGACAGGGGGATCCCATGAACACTGAAGCTTTCTTT.

This clone was seen more than once but under ten times. This rearrangement joins TRBV6-5 to TRBJ2-1; possibly TRBD2 for D (5 bases). Trimming left V 0 bases short and J 2 bases short, with 8 bases between. CDR1 is MNHEY and CDR2 is SVGAGI in the germline V gene. The CDR3 spans 15 residues. The CDR3 nucleotides read TGTGCCAGCAGTTACTCTAACGGGGCCTACAATGAGCAGTTCTTC. Its translation: CASSYSNGAYNEQFF.

This chain links TRBV7-3 with TRBJ2-3; TRBD2 matches at 9 bases. This CDR3 has 15 amino acids. The junction had 5 bases not matched to a gene; V was cut back by 5 bases and J by 2 bases. Germline V gene sequence: CDR1 SGHTA, CDR2 FQGTGA. The chain's CDR3 is CASSPTGLATDTQYF. CDR3 DNA: TGTGCCAGCAGCCCTACGGGACTAGCCACAGATACGCAGTATTTT.

V gene TRBV4-2 combines with J gene TRBJ2-1, with D possibly being TRBD2 (5 bases). Trimming removed 0 bases at V and 3 bases at J, with 9 bases between. Per the germline V gene, CDR1 is LGHNA and CDR2 is YNFKEQ. The CDR3 is made up of 15 amino acids. Here the CDR3 DNA reads TGTGCCAGCAGCCAAGATACCGGGAACTACAATGAGCAGTTCTTC. Its translation: CASSQDTGNYNEQFF.

The rearrangement uses TRBV28 and TRBJ2-2; D call uncertain. The germline V gene encodes CDR1 MDHEN and CDR2 SYDVKM. CDR3 length equals 13 residues. V was pared by 6 bases and J by 5 bases, with 10 bases between. CDR3 residues: CASSPAPTGELFF. The CDR3, as DNA: TGTGCCAGCAGCCCAGCGCCTACCGGGGAGCTGTTTTTT. Based on the CDR3 plus reference TRBV28 and TRBJ2-2, the full variable domain is DVKVTQSSRYLVKRTGEKVFLECVQDMDHENMFWYRQDPGLGLRLIYFSYDVKMKEKGDIPEGYSVSREKKERFSLILESASTNQTSMYLCASSPAPTGELFFGEGSRLTVL.

The chain carries TRBV6-5 and TRBJ2-3; weak D call: TRBD2 (6 bases). CDR1 is MNHEY and CDR2 is SVGAGI in the germline V gene. This CDR3 spans 15 amino acids. Trimming cost V 3 bases and J 0 bases, with 10 bases left between them. As DNA, the CDR3 is TGTGCCAGCAGTTATCTAGCGTCTAGCACAGATACGCAGTATTTT. As protein: CASSYLASSTDTQYF.

The chain recombines TRBV5-4 with TRBJ1-4; D gene ambiguous. The CDR3 sequence is 14 residues long. Germline V gives CDR1 SGHNT, CDR2 YYREEE (reference sequence). The germline V and J ends were trimmed by 2 bases and 2 bases, with 7 bases remaining between them. The DNA for the CDR3 is TGTGCCAGCAGCTTCGGAGGGACTAATGAAAAACTGTTTTTT. Its protein product is CASSFGGTNEKLFF.

The chain carries TRBV24-1 and TRBJ2-1; 7 bases align to TRBD2. This CDR3 spans 15 amino acids. Per germline, CDR1 KGHDR and CDR2 SFDVKD. V was clipped by 0 bases and J by 9 bases; unmatched bases: 7. The CDR3 DNA follows: TGTGCCACCAGTGATTTGGCTAGCGGCCCGGGTGAGCAGTTCTTC. Its protein product is CATSDLASGPGEQFF.

The chain couples TRBV4-1 to TRBJ2-1; D may be TRBD2 (7 bases). V gave up 9 bases and J gave up 5 bases, with 17 bases separating them. CDR1 and CDR2 from the germline V gene are MGHRA and YSYEKL. The CDR3 length is 14 residues. In DNA form, the CDR3 reads TGCGCCAGTGGCCGTGGGGGGGCGGACAATGAGCAGTTCTTC. Its translation: CASGRGGADNEQFF.

The chain carries TRBV5-1 and TRBJ1-2; 8 bases are a match to TRBD1. The CDR3 runs 13 residues. V lost 7 bases to trimming and J lost 4 bases; unmatched junction nucleotides: 6. The germline V gene encodes CDR1 SGHRS and CDR2 YFSETQ. The CDR3 loop is CASGDRLGYGYTF. The CDR3 nucleotides read TGCGCCAGCGGGGACAGGCTGGGCTATGGCTACACCTTC.

J is TRBJ2-1 and V is TRBV7-6; 8 nucleotides align to TRBD2. Germline CDR1 is SGHVS and CDR2 is FNYEAQ. The trim removed 5 bases at V and 8 bases at J, leaving 11 bases unmatched. There are 15 residues in the CDR3. In nucleotides, the CDR3 is TGTGCCAGCAGCCCAGGGGTCACCGGGGGGGATGAGCAGTTCTTC. Its translation: CASSPGVTGGDEQFF.

J is TRBJ2-1 and V is TRBV18; 7 nucleotides agree with TRBD1. This CDR3 region has 17 residues. Per the germline V gene, CDR1 is KGHSH and CDR2 is LQKENI. The J segment lost 0 bases and the V segment lost 3 bases, leaving 8 bases of the junction unmatched. The CDR3 DNA reads as TGTGCCAGCTCACCCCGGCTGACAGGGAGCTCCTACAATGAGCAGTTCTTC. Amino acid sequence: CASSPRLTGSSYNEQFF.

The chain has TRBV30 and TRBJ1-3; possibly TRBD1 for D (6 bases). Per germline, CDR1 GTSNPN and CDR2 SVGIG (reference sequence). This CDR3 region has 14 residues. V gave up 1 base and J gave up 3 bases, with 10 bases separating them. CDR3 residues: CAWSATGSGNTIYF. In DNA, the CDR3 is TGTGCCTGGAGTGCTACAGGGAGTGGAAACACCATATATTTT.

The rearrangement links TRBV6-5 to TRBJ1-5; 9 nucleotides line up with TRBD1. With 7 bases clipped from V and 6 bases from J, the junction kept 10 bases outside the gene matches. The CDR3 covers 15 residues. Germline V lookup: CDR1 MNHEY, CDR2 SVGAGI. DNA of the CDR3: TGTGCCAGCAACTCACAGGGGGCGGCCAGTCAGCCCCAGCATTTT. This sequence encodes CASNSQGAASQPQHF.

The V call is TRBV9, the J call TRBJ2-3; TRBD2 aligns across 12 bases. Germline V lookup: CDR1 SGDLS, CDR2 YYNGEE. V was clipped by 4 bases and J by 7 bases; unmatched bases: 10. The CDR3 extends over 16 amino acids. The CDR3 nucleotides are TGTGCCAGCAGCCCTCGGACTAGCGGGGATTCGAATACGCAGTATTTT. This translates into CASSPRTSGDSNTQYF.

The V and J genes are TRBV18 and TRBJ1-6; D is perhaps TRBD1 (5 bases). Germline V gene data show CDR1 as KGHSH and CDR2 as LQKENI. Trimming cost V 2 bases and J 7 bases, with 9 bases left between them. The CDR3 loop spans 14 amino acids. The CDR3 nucleotides are TGTGCCAGCTCACCAGGGGCAGTAAATTCACCCCTCCACTTT. It is translated as CASSPGAVNSPLHF.

This clone was found once. The chain recombines TRBV19 with TRBJ2-2; 9 bases agree with TRBD1. V shed 4 bases, J shed 5 bases, and the junction held 17 bases outside the gene matches. Germline V gene data show CDR1 as LNHDA and CDR2 as SQIVND (reference sequence). The CDR3 is made up of 19 amino acids. In DNA form, the CDR3 reads TGTGCCAGTAGTAGTCTTGGCGGGGACAGGGATGCTATTACCGGGGAGCTGTTTTTT. Its translation is CASSSLGGDRDAITGELFF.